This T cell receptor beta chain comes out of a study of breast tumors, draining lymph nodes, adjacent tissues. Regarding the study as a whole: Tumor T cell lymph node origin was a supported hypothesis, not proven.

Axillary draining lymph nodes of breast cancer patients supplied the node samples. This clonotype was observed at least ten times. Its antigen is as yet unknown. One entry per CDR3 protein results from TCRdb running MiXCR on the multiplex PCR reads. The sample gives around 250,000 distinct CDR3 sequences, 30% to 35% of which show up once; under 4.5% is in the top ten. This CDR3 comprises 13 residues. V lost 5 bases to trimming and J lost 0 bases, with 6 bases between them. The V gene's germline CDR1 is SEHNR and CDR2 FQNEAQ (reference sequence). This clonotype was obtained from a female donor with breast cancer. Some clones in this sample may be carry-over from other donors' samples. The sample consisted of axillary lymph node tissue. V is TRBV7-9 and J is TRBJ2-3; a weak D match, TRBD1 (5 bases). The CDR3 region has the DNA TGTGCCAGCAGCCAGGGCAGCACAGATACGCAGTATTTT. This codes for CASSQGSTDTQYF.